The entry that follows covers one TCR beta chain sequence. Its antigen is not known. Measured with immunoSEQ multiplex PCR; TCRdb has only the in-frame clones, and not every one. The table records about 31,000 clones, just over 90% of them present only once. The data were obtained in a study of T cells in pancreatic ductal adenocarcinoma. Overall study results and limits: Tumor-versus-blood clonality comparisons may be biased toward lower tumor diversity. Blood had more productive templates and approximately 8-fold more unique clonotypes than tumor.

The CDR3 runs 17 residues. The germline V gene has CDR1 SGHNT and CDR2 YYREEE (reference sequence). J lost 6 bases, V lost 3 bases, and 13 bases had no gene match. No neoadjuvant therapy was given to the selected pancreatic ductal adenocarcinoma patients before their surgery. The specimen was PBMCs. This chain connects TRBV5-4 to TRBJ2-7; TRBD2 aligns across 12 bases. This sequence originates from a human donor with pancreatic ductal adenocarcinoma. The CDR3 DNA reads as TGTGCCAGCAGCTCAAAACAATTGGGACTAGCGGGTGCCGAGCAGTACTTC. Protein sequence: CASSSKQLGLAGAEQYF. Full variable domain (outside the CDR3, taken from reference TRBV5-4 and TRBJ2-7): ETGVTQSPTHLIKTRGQQVTLRCSSQSGHNTVSWYQQALGQGPQFIFQYYREEENGRGNFPPRFSGLQFPNYSSELNVNALELDDSALYLCASSSKQLGLAGAEQYFGPGTRLTVT.